The text below deals with one TCR beta chain. In the source study's methods: The authors estimated nucleated cell counts from reference gene primer amplification. Using immunoSEQ multiplex PCR, the repertoire was profiled, and TCRdb retains in-frame clones only, with some absent. That table gives V, J and clone size, and the DNA gave D and trimming. The sample has about 260,000 clones, 80% to 90% seen once. Germline V CDR1 and CDR2: MNHNS, SASEGT. This CDR3 region has 16 residues. V was cut by 0 bases and J by 1 base, with 12 bases left in between. The data stem from a study of blood T cell repertoires in COVID-19. The overall study: Collection of acute and convalescent COVID-19 samples took place in the United States, Italy and Spain.

The chain combines TRBV6-1 with TRBJ1-2; D is unresolved. Sample: peripheral blood. The receptor was derived from a woman between 35 and 50 years old with acute or convalescent COVID-19. The CDR3 spells CASSEATAGLNYGYTF. The CDR3 DNA follows: TGTGCCAGCAGTGAAGCGACGGCAGGACTTAACTATGGCTACACCTTC.